The present TCR beta chain was sequenced within a study of Ad26.COV2.S vaccination and SARS-CoV-2 variants (dated by TCRdb to the early 2020s). A note on the overall study: Donors in the vaccine arm were drawn from COV1001, a phase I-IIa trial of Ad26.COV2.S in healthy adults that was multicentre, randomized, double-blind and placebo-controlled. Ad26.COV2.S was given intramuscularly at 5x10^10 or 1x10^11 viral particles, as a single shot or as two shots 56 days apart. The specificity and breadth of SARS-CoV-2-reactive T cell receptors after Ad26.COV2.S vaccination were assessed by TCRbeta repertoire sequencing. A total of around 32 samples were included in the TCR-sequenced set, comprising around 19 Ad26.COV2.S vaccine recipients, 5 placebo recipients and 8 SARS-CoV-2 convalescent individuals. Trial participants were randomized into five groups of five: low-dose or high-dose Ad26.COV2.S given once or twice, or placebo on both occasions. Investigators remained blinded to trial group allocation during experiments and outcome assessment. The investigation overall reported the following: Vaccine and placebo recipients had comparable non-spike TCR breadth, which fits with the vaccine containing only spike. Spike-specific TCR breadth was higher in Ad26.COV2.S recipients than in placebo recipients (P = 0.0014). After vaccination, substantial breadth of spike-specific CD8+ and CD4+ T cell responses was reported. The study was not powered to compare responses between vaccine doses or regimens. It was noted by the authors that total T cell responses may have been underestimated by the TCR breadth and depth analyses.

Points on this clone: There is no known antigen for this receptor. Mismatch with germline at one junction end may stem from a read error.

The immunoSEQ Assay was the method used to sequence TCRbeta CDR3 regions. After extraction, genomic DNA underwent amplification by bias-controlled multiplex PCR, followed by high-throughput sequencing. On the study's bioinformatics: To quantify the absolute abundance of each unique TCRbeta CDR3 region, sequences were collapsed and filtered. T cell fraction was estimated by normalizing TCRbeta template counts to usable DNA, which was measured by amplifying reference genes present in all nucleated cells. Repertoire TCRs were annotated as SARS-CoV-2-specific when V gene, CDR3 amino acid sequence and J gene were exactly matched to a known reactive TCR set. MIRA supplied the reference SARS-CoV-2 TCR set, which was filtered for enrichment in COVID-19-positive ImmuneCODE repertoires so that public or cross-reactive TCRs were removed. Drawing on the MIRA antigens, annotated TCRs were analysed further at the level of specific ORF or position within ORF. Breadth was defined as the number of annotated unique rearrangements divided by the total number of unique productive rearrangements, and depth was defined as the summed frequency of the annotated unique rearrangements. Two-sided Wilcoxon rank-sum tests were applied when comparing TCR breadth between groups. This is the immuneACCESS table as TCRdb keeps it, with only in-frame sequences that have V and J called. A part of the clones is gone; compared with another copy, unresolved V genes explain less than half, and the rest is unexplained. That table supplies the V and J calls and clone size; D and trimming were determined from the DNA. Within this sample are fewer than 800,000 clones, with roughly nine tenths of them counted one time only. Of the sample, around 1.5% falls within the top ten clones.

From the cysteine through the phenylalanine, the CDR3 covers 13 amino acids. This entry keeps only the CDR3 DNA: 39 bases, framed from base 1. The germline V gene provides CDR1 MNHEY and CDR2 SVGEGT. The treatment or condition label of this sample denotes: 15 to 20 received Ad26.COV2.S at low or high dose, single or two shots; roughly 5 received placebo; per-sample allocation not given. For vaccine and placebo recipients, repertoires were sequenced using samples collected on day 63 after the first injection. Between 29 July and 7 August 2020, Cohort 1b enrolled around 25 adults aged 18-55 years at one site in Boston, USA. Ad26.COV2.S was a replication-incompetent adenovirus type 26 vector expressing a prefusion-stabilized SARS-CoV-2 spike protein from the original Wuhan strain.

The chain joins TRBV6-2 or TRBV6-3 to TRBJ1-2; a tentative D match to TRBD1 spans 5 bases. The clonotype was recovered from a person aged 18-65 years who received the Ad26.COV2.S COVID-19 vaccine or a placebo. This specimen consisted of peripheral blood, obtained in a trial of Ad26.COV2.S vaccine versus placebo. For the CDR3, the sequence is CASSYRSGSGHTF. The nucleotide sequence is given as TGTGCCAGCAGTTACCGCTCAGGGAGTGGCCACACCTTC.